The rows below give T cell receptor beta chains drawn from one sample of a study of CD4 T cells in relation to SARS-CoV-2 and coronaviruses. No antigens are known for them. The method was immunoSEQ multiplex PCR; TCRdb's version includes in-frame clones alone and lacks a portion of them. The table includes about 41,000 clones, around 82% detected once. The specimen was naive CD4+ T cells from PBMCs, cultured in vitro. These receptors all stem from an adult with COVID-19. CDR3s include the opening cysteine and the closing phenylalanine or tryptophan. D genes are given only for firm matches. Expanded clones are given a class, and other clones once, few, many or no size at all.

once,TRBV6-1,TRBD2,19,TRBJ2-4,CASSERISGGQLAKNIQYF,TGTGCCAGCAGTGAAAGAATTAGCGGGGGCCAACTAGCCAAAAACATTCAGTACTTC
.,TRBV4-1,TRBD2,18,TRBJ2-3,CASSQAHGTSGPEDTQYF,TGCGCCAGCAGCCAAGCCCACGGGACTAGCGGTCCTGAGGATACGCAGTATTTT
few,TRBV30,.,15,TRBJ1-6,CAWSVPDGRNSPLHF,TGTGCCTGGAGTGTACCGGATGGGCGGAATTCACCCCTCCACTTT
.,TRBV18,.,13,TRBJ2-3,CASSPNGQDTQYF,TGTGCCAGCTCACCAAATGGACAGGATACGCAGTATTTT
.,TRBV12-3/TRBV12-4,.,13,TRBJ2-7,CASSSDSAYEQYF,TGTGCCAGCAGTTCGGACAGCGCCTACGAGCAGTACTTC
.,TRBV6-2/TRBV6-3,.,15,TRBJ2-7,CASSHPTWVTYEQYF,TGTGCCAGCAGTCACCCTACTTGGGTCACCTACGAGCAGTACTTC
once,TRBV7-7,TRBD2,15,TRBJ2-1,CASSLGLAGGGEQFF,TGTGCTAGCAGCTTGGGACTAGCGGGGGGGGGCGAGCAGTTCTTC
.,TRBV5-1,.,13,TRBJ2-2,CASSLVKTGELFF,TGCGCCAGCAGCTTGGTGAAAACCGGGGAGCTGTTTTTT
.,TRBV7-2,TRBD1,13,TRBJ1-5,CASSFRGNQPQHF,TGTGCCAGCAGCTTCAGGGGGAATCAGCCCCAGCATTTT
few,TRBV7-3,.,13,TRBJ2-3,CASSLFPEDTQYF,TGTGCCAGCAGCTTATTTCCGGAAGATACGCAGTATTTT
.,TRBV4-3,TRBD1,17,TRBJ2-5,CASSQDRGQSRQETQYF,TGCGCCAGCAGCCAAGATAGGGGGCAGAGCCGCCAAGAGACCCAGTACTTC
.,TRBV29-1,.,14,TRBJ2-2,CSGKGSPDTGELFF,TGCAGCGGAAAGGGATCGCCCGACACCGGGGAGCTGTTTTTT
.,TRBV12-3/TRBV12-4,.,12,TRBJ1-6,CASSMAYSPLHF,TGTGCCAGCAGTATGGCGTATTCACCCCTCCACTTT
.,TRBV18,.,14,TRBJ1-1,CASSPTRMNTEAFF,TGTGCCAGCTCACCTACGAGGATGAACACTGAAGCTTTCTTT
.,TRBV5-4,TRBD2,18,TRBJ2-3,CASSSGGLLAGAADTQYF,TGTGCCAGCAGCTCCGGCGGGCTACTAGCGGGAGCCGCAGATACGCAGTATTTT
.,TRBV7-8,.,14,TRBJ2-3,CASGRGEYTDTQYF,TGTGCCAGCGGCAGGGGGGAATACACAGATACGCAGTATTTT
.,TRBV19,.,15,TRBJ1-6,CASSIEEVGNSPLHF,TGTGCCAGTAGTATAGAGGAGGTCGGTAATTCACCCCTCCACTTT
.,TRBV6-6,.,14,TRBJ2-1,CASRKTPGVNEQFF,TGTGCCAGCAGAAAGACACCAGGGGTCAATGAGCAGTTCTTC
.,TRBV28,.,13,TRBJ2-5,CASGPSGRDSQYF,TGTGCCAGCGGACCATCCGGACGAGACTCCCAGTACTTC
once,TRBV6-1,.,15,TRBJ2-3,CASSDRNRVSDTQYF,TGTGCCAGCAGTGATAGAAACAGGGTTTCAGATACGCAGTATTTT
few,TRBV4-3,.,16,TRBJ1-2,CASSQDRVWGVYGYTF,TGCGCCAGCAGCCAGGACCGGGTTTGGGGCGTCTATGGCTACACCTTC
.,TRBV4-1,TRBD1,15,TRBJ2-3,CASSQVRGHQDTQYF,TGCGCCAGCAGCCAAGTTAGGGGGCACCAAGATACGCAGTATTTT
.,TRBV28,.,13,TRBJ2-1,CASSHPYYNEQFF,TGTGCCAGCAGCCACCCATACTACAATGAGCAGTTCTTC
.,TRBV2,.,13,TRBJ2-1,CASRQGRDNEQFF,TGTGCCAGCAGACAGGGACGGGACAATGAGCAGTTCTTC
.,TRBV28,TRBD2,13,TRBJ2-5,CASSLGGGETQYF,TGTGCCAGCAGTTTAGGGGGAGGGGAGACCCAGTACTTC
.,TRBV21-1,.,14,TRBJ2-2,CASSKGPSAGELFF,TGTGCCAGCAGCAAAGGTCCGTCGGCGGGGGAGCTGTTTTTT
.,TRBV4-3,.,16,TRBJ2-6,CASSQDPGDGANVLTF,TGCGCCAGCAGCCAAGATCCCGGGGATGGGGCCAACGTCCTGACTTTC
.,TRBV7-2,TRBD1,15,TRBJ2-7,CASSFRQGGTYEQYF,TGTGCCAGCAGCTTCCGACAGGGGGGGACCTACGAGCAGTACTTC
.,TRBV27,.,15,TRBJ1-3,CASSLGVDSGNTIYF,TGTGCCAGCAGTTTAGGAGTAGACTCTGGAAACACCATATATTTT
.,TRBV5-1,.,17,TRBJ2-3,CASSLALSLSSPDTQYF,TGCGCCAGCAGCTTGGCCCTGAGTCTCTCGTCTCCAGATACGCAGTATTTT
.,TRBV7-9,TRBD2,15,TRBJ2-7,CASSSTSGRSYEQYF,TGTGCCAGCAGCTCAACTAGCGGGAGATCCTACGAGCAGTACTTC
.,TRBV28,TRBD1,12,TRBJ2-5,CASYTGVETQYF,TGTGCCAGCTATACAGGGGTAGAGACCCAGTACTTC
.,TRBV27,.,15,TRBJ1-2,CASSLSNRANYGYTF,TGTGCCAGCAGTTTATCTAACAGGGCTAACTATGGCTACACCTTC
.,TRBV2,TRBD2,14,TRBJ2-1,CASSEVTSRGEQFF,TGTGCCAGCAGTGAAGTGACTAGCCGGGGTGAGCAGTTCTTC
.,TRBV3-1/TRBV3-2,TRBD2,14,TRBJ2-3,CASGWLAGPDTQYF,TGTGCCAGCGGCTGGCTAGCGGGACCAGATACGCAGTATTTT
once,TRBV6-6,.,12,TRBJ2-5,CASSTGPQTQYF,TGTGCCAGCTCAACAGGGCCCCAGACCCAGTACTTC
.,TRBV10-3,TRBD2,17,TRBJ2-7,CAISGLTGLAGVDEQYF,TGTGCCATCAGTGGTCTGACAGGACTAGCGGGGGTTGACGAGCAGTACTTC
.,TRBV5-1,.,14,TRBJ1-1,CASSLAGRYTEAFF,TGCGCCAGCAGCTTGGCAGGACGGTACACTGAAGCTTTCTTT
.,TRBV6-1,.,16,TRBJ2-1,CASSEFGLGQYNEQFF,TGTGCCAGCAGTGAGTTCGGGTTGGGCCAATACAATGAGCAGTTCTTC
.,TRBV10-3,.,12,TRBJ1-6,CAISDQEEALHF,TGTGCCATCAGTGACCAGGAGGAGGCCCTCCACTTT
.,TRBV5-1,.,15,TRBJ2-4,CASSLDGSAKNIQYF,TGCGCCAGCAGCTTGGACGGATCAGCCAAAAACATTCAGTACTTC
.,TRBV27,.,14,TRBJ2-3,CASSRGSSTDTQYF,TGTGCCAGCAGCCGGGGGTCTAGCACAGATACGCAGTATTTT
.,TRBV18,TRBD1,14,TRBJ1-1,CASSPTGMGTEAFF,TGTGCCAGCTCTCCGACAGGGATGGGGACTGAAGCTTTCTTT
.,TRBV7-3,.,14,TRBJ2-1,CASSLSPATNEQFF,TGTGCCAGCAGCTTAAGTCCGGCTACCAATGAGCAGTTCTTC
.,TRBV6-5,.,13,TRBJ2-7,CASGRVIGYEQYF,TGTGCCAGCGGCAGGGTAATCGGCTACGAGCAGTACTTC
.,TRBV5-4,TRBD2,15,TRBJ2-7,CASSTPSGPTYEQYF,TGTGCCAGCAGCACCCCTAGCGGGCCTACCTACGAGCAGTACTTC
once,TRBV19,.,18,TRBJ2-7,CASSIRALYGTAVGEQYF,TGTGCCAGTAGTATTAGGGCCCTTTATGGGACCGCGGTGGGGGAGCAGTACTTC
.,TRBV4-3,.,13,TRBJ2-5,CASSQEEGETQYF,TGCGCCAGCAGCCAAGAGGAGGGAGAGACCCAGTACTTC
.,TRBV18,TRBD2,17,TRBJ2-2,CASSQGLVGVNTGELFF,TGTGCCAGCTCACAGGGACTAGTCGGAGTAAACACCGGGGAGCTGTTTTTT
.,TRBV9,TRBD2,17,TRBJ2-2,CASSVELAGAPGGELFF,TGTGCCAGCAGCGTAGAGCTAGCGGGAGCCCCCGGCGGGGAGCTGTTTTTT
.,TRBV28,TRBD2,15,TRBJ2-1,CASSRDGGSWDRQFF,TGTGCCAGCAGTCGTGACGGGGGGTCGTGGGATCGGCAGTTCTTC
.,TRBV15,.,19,TRBJ2-5,CATSRDPPRTAQREETQYF,TGTGCCACCAGCAGAGATCCCCCCCGGACCGCTCAGAGGGAAGAGACCCAGTACTTC